Listed here are 7 T cell receptor beta chains from one sample, sequenced in a study of a mutant IDH1 vaccine in newly diagnosed glioma. TCRdb's copy holds only in-frame clones and misses some; the assay was immunoSEQ multiplex PCR. The table records tens of thousands of clones, 80% of them present only once. Documented time point: week 11, during vaccination. All doses held 300 ug of mutant IDH1 20-mer peptide, with topical imiquimod. Their antigens remain unidentified. Sequences were derived from PBMCs, sampled from a glioma patient whose treatment included an IDH1 peptide vaccine. The origin of the receptors is a man aged 50 to 59 with glioma.

V gene TRBV6-1 combines with J gene TRBJ1-1; D is unclear. This CDR3 comprises 13 residues. V was pared by 6 bases and J by 5 bases, with 13 bases between. Per germline, CDR1 MNHNS and CDR2 SASEGT. CDR3 sequence (DNA): TGTGCCAGCAGCTTAGACCAAAGAACTGAAGCTTTCTTT. Encoded protein: CASSLDQRTEAFF.

The chain couples TRBV30 to TRBJ2-5; D not resolved. This CDR3 comprises 16 residues. CDR1 and CDR2 (germline): GTSNPN, SVGIG (reference sequence). The V gene lost 2 bases and the J gene lost 5 bases, with 21 bases spanning the gap. The DNA of the CDR3 is TGTGCCTGGAGTCCACACGGGCGTCTTCGACCGGAGACCCAGTACTTC. The encoded protein is CAWSPHGRLRPETQYF.

The chain carries TRBV7-6 and TRBJ2-1; TRBD2 is a possible D gene (6 bases). Trimming pared 1 base from V and 9 bases from J, leaving 13 bases between. Germline V CDR1 and CDR2: SGHVS, FNYEAQ. The CDR3 is 14 amino acids. DNA for the CDR3: TGTGCCAGCAGCTTAGGTGGTAGCGGCAGTGAGCAGTTCTTC. Residues: CASSLGGSGSEQFF.

The CDR3 protein is CASSQDLAGRKTQYF. The CDR3 coding sequence is TGTGCCAGCAGCCAAGACTTAGCGGGAAGGAAGACCCAGTACTTC. V is TRBV14 and J is TRBJ2-5; TRBD2 matches at 8 bases. The CDR3 has 15 amino acids. The V and J ends lost 0 bases and 6 bases, in that order; junction bases with no gene match: 6. The germline CDR1 and CDR2 sequences are SGHDN and FVKESK.

Comment on this clone: The junction differs from germline at one of its ends, possibly a read error. The chain employs TRBV5-1 and TRBJ2-3; 7 nucleotides agree with TRBD2. The CDR3 runs 14 residues. Germline V gives CDR1 SGHRS, CDR2 YFSETQ. CDR3 sequence reads: CASSLAGSRDTQYF. CDR3 nucleotide sequence: TGCGCCAGCAGCTTAGCGGGAAGCAGAGATACGCAGTATTTT.

The V and J genes are TRBV9 and TRBJ2-2, with a possible D match to TRBD2 (6 bases). Between the trimmed V and J ends, which lost 3 bases and 6 bases, there was a span of 9 bases. CDR3 length: 13 amino acids. The V gene's germline CDR1 is SGDLS and CDR2 YYNGEE. The DNA of the CDR3 is TGTGCCAGCAGCGGGAGGGGCCCCGGGGAGCTGTTTTTT. Protein sequence: CASSGRGPGELFF.

The chain combines TRBV27 with TRBJ1-5, with 9 bases fitting TRBD1. The CDR3 is 14 residues long. V gave up 4 bases and J gave up 7 bases; unmatched junction bases: 5. Germline assignment: CDR1 MNHEY and CDR2 SMNVEV (reference sequence). The CDR3 spells CASSSTGGRQPQHF. The CDR3 bases are TGTGCCAGCAGTTCAACAGGGGGCCGGCAGCCCCAGCATTTT.